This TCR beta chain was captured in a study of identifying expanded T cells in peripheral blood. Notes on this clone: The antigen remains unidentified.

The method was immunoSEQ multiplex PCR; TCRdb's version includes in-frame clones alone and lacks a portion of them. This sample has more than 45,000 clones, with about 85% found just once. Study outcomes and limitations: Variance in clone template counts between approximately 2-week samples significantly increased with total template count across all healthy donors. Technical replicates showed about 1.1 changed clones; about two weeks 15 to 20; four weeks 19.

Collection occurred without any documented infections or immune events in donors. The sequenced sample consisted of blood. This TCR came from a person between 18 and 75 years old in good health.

The CDR3, as DNA: TGTGCCAGCAGCTTGGAAGGTCGGGACTATGGCTACACCTTC. This sequence encodes CASSLEGRDYGYTF. The V and J genes are TRBV5-4 and TRBJ1-2; no clear D. V shed 0 bases and J shed 3 bases, with 9 bases lying between them. Looked up from germline, CDR1 is SGHNT and CDR2 is YYREEE (reference sequence). This CDR3 has 14 residues.